This TCR beta chain came from a study of cytomegalovirus exposure and HLA in healthy donors. About the research overall: In an early release, HLA-typed donors contributed approximately 82 million unique TCR sequences.

Study outcomes and limitations: In vitro confirmation showed a few CMV-associated chains to be CMV antigen specific. Because they were indistinguishable, some V segments, including TRBV6-2 and TRBV6-3, were excluded.

For this clone: Its antigen remains unknown.

The CDR3 covers 12 residues. Germline V gives CDR1 SGHVS, CDR2 FNYEAQ. V lost 4 bases and J 7 bases, leaving 10 bases between the germline ends. The study ran its PCR with 60 Vbeta and 13 Jbeta primers. The assay was immunoSEQ multiplex PCR, and TCRdb's table has in-frame clones only and misses some. This sample carries 85,000 to 110,000 clones, more than 75% of them seen once, and the ten largest clones take about 9.3%. The clonotype was recovered from a woman under 30 in good health and CMV-seropositive. V usage is TRBV7-6 and J usage is TRBJ1-1; a possible D gene is TRBD1 (5 bases). The source material was PBMCs. In DNA form, the CDR3 reads TGTGCCAGCAGCTCCCCCCAGGGTGAAGCTTTCTTT. The encoded protein is CASSSPQGEAFF.